These 18 T cell receptor beta chains originate from one sample sequenced in a study of Graves' ophthalmopathy and Graves' hyperthyroidism. Scientists amplified the TCR beta CDR3 regions from RNA transcripts. An initial RT-PCR round employing HTBI primers preceded a second-round multiplex PCR. One entry per CDR3 protein, called by TCRdb with MiXCR from the multiplex PCR reads. The sample yields roughly 400,000 distinct CDR3 sequences, 15% to 20% seen once. Sequencing used peripheral blood. These receptors were collected from an adult woman with stable Graves' hyperthyroidism.

This clonotype has ten or more counts. The rearrangement links TRBV28 to TRBJ1-6, with D perhaps matching TRBD1 (6 bases). Germline V lookup: CDR1 MDHEN, CDR2 SYDVKM. The CDR3 is 14 amino acids. V was trimmed by 8 bases and J by 5 bases, leaving 13 bases between them. The CDR3 bases are TGTGCCAGCGGGGCAGGGGATAATAATTCACCCCTCCACTTT. Residues: CASGAGDNNSPLHF.

The table lists this clonotype with many counts. The V gene is TRBV27, the J gene TRBJ2-7; possible D gene TRBD2, 5 bases. The CDR3 consists of 15 residues. Germline V gene sequence: CDR1 MNHEY, CDR2 SMNVEV (reference sequence). Trimming left V 10 bases short and J 3 bases short, with 22 bases between. The CDR3 coding sequence is TGTGCCACGGACTTTGAGGCCCGCGAGGGCTACGAGCAGTACTTC. Protein product: CATDFEAREGYEQYF.

This clonotype appeared many times. The J gene is TRBJ2-7, the V gene TRBV20-1, with 7 bases lining up with TRBD1. Per the germline V gene, CDR1 is DFQATT and CDR2 is SNEGSKA (reference sequence). The CDR3 length is 14 residues. After removal of 6 bases from V and 1 base from J, the junction contained 9 bases not matched to a gene. The CDR3 DNA follows: TGCAGTGCCACCCCGGGGACAGCTTCCTACGAGCAGTACTTC. It specifies CSATPGTASYEQYF.

This clonotype was observed many times. This chain connects TRBV2 to TRBJ2-7; D not certain. The germline V and J ends were trimmed by 8 bases and 0 bases, with 14 bases remaining between them. The CDR3 contains 14 residues. Germline V lookup: CDR1 SNHLY, CDR2 FYNNEI. The CDR3 loop is CASFQQNLSYEQYF. CDR3 nucleotides: TGTGCCAGCTTTCAGCAAAACCTCTCCTACGAGCAGTACTTC.

This clonotype has at least ten counts. This chain joins TRBV20-1 and TRBJ2-5, with a possible D match to TRBD1 (5 bases). Germline V lookup: CDR1 DFQATT, CDR2 SNEGSKA (reference sequence). The ends were cut back, 1 base at V and 4 bases at J, with 22 bases in the middle. The CDR3 covers 17 residues. CDR3 in amino acids: CSARVGAGTLQGETQYF. CDR3 nucleotides: TGCAGTGCTAGAGTAGGGGCAGGCACTCTCCAAGGAGAGACCCAGTACTTC.

Ten or more counts support this clonotype. The gene calls are TRBV7-2 and TRBJ2-7; D not resolved. Trimming left V 7 bases short and J 1 base short, with 17 bases between. This CDR3 has 15 residues. In germline, CDR1 is SGHTA, CDR2 FQGNSA. Here the CDR3 reads CASKYLEFGSYEQYF. The CDR3 DNA follows: TGTGCCAGCAAGTATTTGGAGTTTGGGTCCTACGAGCAGTACTTC.

This clonotype was seen at least ten times. V is TRBV29-1 and J is TRBJ2-7; a weak D match, TRBD2 (5 bases). V was cut by 6 bases and J by 4 bases, with 25 bases left in between. CDR1 and CDR2 (germline): SQVTM, ANQGSEA. The CDR3 contains 16 residues. The CDR3 region has the DNA TGCAGCGTCGGGGTGTATAGCCGACAAGGGATTTACGAGCAGTACTTC. Its translation is CSVGVYSRQGIYEQYF.

With respect to this clonotype: Relative to the germline gene, one junction end is altered; a read error may explain this. The V gene is TRBV7-2, the J gene TRBJ2-3; possibly TRBD1 or TRBD2 for D (5 bases each). The CDR3 covers 14 residues. Germline CDR1 reads SGHTA; CDR2 reads FQGNSA. The CDR3 DNA is TGTGCCAGCAGCTCCGGGGCTCCCCTCTATACGCAGTGTTTT. This codes for CASSSGAPLYTQCF.

This clonotype has a count of ten or more. CDR3 sequence (DNA): TGTGCCAGTCGACAAAGCGGCTCTGGGGCCAACGTCCTGACTTTC. This gives the protein CASRQSGSGANVLTF. The V call is TRBV19, the J call TRBJ2-6, with D possibly matching TRBD2 (5 bases). The germline V gene encodes CDR1 LNHDA and CDR2 SQIVND (reference sequence). Between the trimmed V and J ends, which lost 8 bases and 0 bases, there was a span of 11 bases. This CDR3 spans 15 amino acids.

This clonotype was picked up many times. A much larger clone sits a single nucleotide away, making a read error possible. This CDR3 reads CASGLHLLNTEAFF. The CDR3, as DNA: TGTGCCAGCGGTTTACACTTGTTGAACACTGAAGCTTTCTTT. The rearrangement joins TRBV12-3 or TRBV12-4 to TRBJ1-1, with no clear D. CDR3 size: 14 residues.

The chain recombines TRBV28 with TRBJ2-7; no clear D. The CDR3 contains 13 residues. The germline gives CDR1 MDHEN, CDR2 SYDVKM. Trimming took off 7 bases at V and 4 bases at J, with 14 bases between the two ends. The CDR3: CASTAQTDYEQYF. The CDR3, as DNA: TGTGCCAGCACCGCCCAGACGGATTACGAGCAGTACTTC.

This clonotype showed up many times. The CDR3: CASSLVEGAYEQYF. The CDR3 DNA reads TGTGCCAGCAGCTTAGTGGAGGGTGCCTACGAGCAGTACTTC. The chain uses TRBV7-8 and TRBJ2-7; a possible D gene is TRBD2 (6 bases). There are 14 residues in the CDR3. CDR1 and CDR2 from the germline V gene are SGHVS and FQNEAQ. V lost 1 base and J 2 bases, leaving 9 bases between the germline ends. Drawing the rest from reference TRBV7-8 and TRBJ2-7, the complete variable domain is GAGVSQSPRYKVAKRGQDVALRCDPISGHVSLFWYQQALGQGPEFLTYFQNEAQLDKSGLPSDRFFAERPEGSVSTLKIQRTQQEDSAVYLCASSLVEGAYEQYFGPGTRLTVT.

This clonotype turned up a few times. The V and J genes are TRBV19 and TRBJ1-2; D is possibly TRBD1 (5 bases). The germline V and J ends were trimmed by 6 bases and 6 bases, with 23 bases remaining between them. Germline V gene sequence: CDR1 LNHDA, CDR2 SQIVND (reference sequence). CDR3 size: 16 residues. CDR3 in amino acids: CASRPGGRGTVDGYTF. The CDR3, as DNA: TGTGCCAGTAGACCCGGGGGTCGAGGGACGGTCGATGGCTACACCTTC. Full variable domain (outside the CDR3, taken from reference TRBV19 and TRBJ1-2): DGGITQSPKYLFRKEGQNVTLSCEQNLNHDAMYWYRQDPGQGLRLIYYSQIVNDFQKGDIAEGYSVSREKKESFPLTVTSAQKNPTAFYLCASRPGGRGTVDGYTFGSGTRLTVV.

This clonotype was seen many times. The chain links TRBV27 to TRBJ2-2; D not resolved. The CDR3 runs 15 residues. V was clipped by 5 bases and J by 3 bases, with 13 bases between them. From germline, CDR1 is MNHEY and CDR2 SMNVEV (reference sequence). The CDR3 region is CASSQGPRHTGELFF. The CDR3 DNA sequence: TGTGCCAGCAGTCAAGGACCCAGACACACCGGGGAGCTGTTTTTT.

This clonotype was seen ten or more times. A read error may account for a junction end that differs from germline. The chain has TRBV19 and TRBJ2-5, with 8 bases identical to TRBD1. The germline V gene has CDR1 LNHDA and CDR2 SQIVND (reference sequence). The CDR3 contains 15 residues. CDR3 bases: TGTGCCGGTAGTGTGGACAGGGACTTCCAAGAGACCCAGTACTTC. Amino acid sequence: CAGSVDRDFQETQYF.

In its sample, this clonotype was seen many times. The chain links TRBV6-2 or TRBV6-3 to TRBJ1-6; no clear D. Trimming cost V 8 bases and J 7 bases, with 9 bases left between them. This CDR3 has 12 residues. Looked up from germline, CDR1 is MNHEY and CDR2 is SVGEGT. The CDR3 spells CASAVGNSPLHF. In DNA, the CDR3 is TGTGCCAGCGCCGTCGGGAATTCACCCCTCCACTTT.

This clonotype showed up many times. The rearrangement links TRBV5-1 to TRBJ1-2; no clear D. The ends were cut back, 0 bases at V and 4 bases at J, with 7 bases in the middle. The CDR3 contains 13 residues. From germline, CDR1 is SGHRS and CDR2 YFSETQ. CDR3 coding DNA: TGCGCCAGCAGCTTGGGTACAACCTATGGCTACACCTTC. Encoded protein: CASSLGTTYGYTF. The full variable domain, its missing parts supplied by reference TRBV5-1 and TRBJ1-2, is KAGVTQTPRYLIKTRGQQVTLSCSPISGHRSVSWYQQTPGQGLQFLFEYFSETQRNKGNFPGRFSGRQFSNSRSEMNVSTLELGDSALYLCASSLGTTYGYTFGSGTRLTVV.

This clonotype was recorded many times. The rearrangement links TRBV20-1 to TRBJ2-7; D not resolved. V lost 0 bases and J lost 3, with 12 bases in between. The germline V gene encodes CDR1 DFQATT and CDR2 SNEGSKA (reference sequence). The CDR3 sequence is 14 residues long. The CDR3 bases are TGCAGTGCTAGAGATCGATTTCTAAGCTACGAGCAGTACTTC. Its protein product is CSARDRFLSYEQYF.